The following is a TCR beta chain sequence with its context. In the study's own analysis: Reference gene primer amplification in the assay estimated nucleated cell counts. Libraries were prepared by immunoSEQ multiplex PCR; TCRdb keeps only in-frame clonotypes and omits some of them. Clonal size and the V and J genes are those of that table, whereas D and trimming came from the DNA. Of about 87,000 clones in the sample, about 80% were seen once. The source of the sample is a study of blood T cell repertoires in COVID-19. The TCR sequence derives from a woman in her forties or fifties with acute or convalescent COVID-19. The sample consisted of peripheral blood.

The CDR3 protein is CASGLEQSPREAFF. In nucleotides, the CDR3 is TGTGCTAGTGGTTTGGAGCAGTCCCCGAGGGAAGCTTTCTTT. This sequence joins TRBV12-5 and TRBJ1-1; the D is unclear. CDR1 and CDR2 from the germline V gene are LGHNT and FRNRAP. The V end lost 1 base, the J end lost 8 bases, and 14 bases lay between the germline ends. The CDR3 totals 14 residues.